This T cell receptor (beta chain) is drawn from a study of T-cell memory formation after mild COVID-19. Overall study context: Each donor largely had its own TCR clusters. Whole-study findings and limits: Mostly located in CM and EM were contracting CD4+ clones, with contracting CD8+ clones located in EMRA. Whereas later expanders leaned CD4+, clones contracting day 15 to 85 showed a balanced CD4/CD8 makeup.

From germline, CDR1 is SGHTA and CDR2 FQGNSA. The CDR3 is 13 amino acids. The germline V and J ends were trimmed by 5 bases and 7 bases, with 14 bases remaining between them. Amplification by 5'RACE using constant-segment primers produced TCR alpha and TCR beta cDNA libraries that carried sample barcodes and UMIs. In TCRdb, the 5' RACE reads were re-called with MiXCR into one record per CDR3 protein. The sample consists of about 250,000 distinct CDR3 sequences, about 17% of them appearing once. Concerning this clonotype itself: Its antigen is unknown.

The clonotype originates from a man younger than 30 who had mild COVID-19 (a few samples of this study predate the infection). Cell type and time point are not known. The sample comprised PBMCs or a T cell subset sorted from them (not recorded which). The rearrangement uses TRBV7-2 and TRBJ2-5; TRBD2 is a possible D gene (5 bases). The CDR3 spells CASSSDGEGTQYF. CDR3 nucleotides: TGTGCCAGCAGCAGCGACGGAGAGGGGACCCAGTACTTC.